The rows below give T cell receptor beta chains drawn from one sample of a study of T-cell reconstitution after alpha-beta-depleted transplantation in children. TCRdb reprocessed the PCR reads via MiXCR and lists one record per CDR3 protein. Of 7,500 to 9,500 distinct CDR3 sequences in the sample, around 30% are singletons; the top ten hold roughly 2%. The input for sequencing was peripheral blood, taken 60 days after TCRalphabeta/CD19-depleted stem cell transplant. These receptors originate from a boy younger than two who had a stem cell transplant for SCID, so the T cells may come from the graft donor. CDR3s include the opening cysteine and the closing phenylalanine or tryptophan. D genes are given only for firm matches. Only some rows state a clone size, as once, few, many or a class for expanded clones.

TRBJ1-2,-,TRBV7-9,medium-sized,CASSNGNHTF,TGTGCCAGCAGCAATGGGAACCACACCTTC
TRBJ2-1,-,TRBV12-3/TRBV12-4,-,CASSSRTRYNEQFF,TGTGCCAGCAGTTCTAGGACGCGCTACAATGAGCAGTTCTTC
TRBJ2-1,TRBD2,TRBV3-1,few,CASSLSRTSGRAINNEQFF,TGTGCCAGCAGCCTGTCCAGGACTAGCGGGAGGGCCATTAACAATGAGCAGTTCTTC
TRBJ1-4,-,TRBV10-3,medium-sized,CAIGLGVGKKLFF,TGTGCCATTGGACTGGGGGTTGGAAAAAAACTGTTTTTT
TRBJ2-2,TRBD2,TRBV6-4,-,CASSTGLAGVGELFF,TGTGCCAGCAGCACCGGACTAGCGGGAGTCGGGGAGCTGTTTTTT
TRBJ2-7,-,TRBV5-1,medium-sized,CASSLEVVDTAYEQYF,TGCGCCAGCAGCTTGGAAGTTGTGGACACAGCCTACGAGCAGTACTTC
TRBJ1-2,TRBD1,TRBV20-1,-,CSARRDRGGYYGYTF,TGCAGTGCACGCCGGGACAGGGGGGGTTACTATGGCTACACCTTC
TRBJ2-3,TRBD2,TRBV2,once,CASSEGLAGGDTQYF,TGTGCCAGCAGTGAAGGACTAGCGGGAGGTGATACGCAGTATTTT
TRBJ2-3,-,TRBV12-5,few,CASGRYQLGDTQYF,TGTGCTAGTGGCCGCTATCAACTCGGGGATACGCAGTATTTT
TRBJ2-2,TRBD2,TRBV9,-,CASSSLAGGAGELFF,TGTGCCAGCAGCTCACTAGCGGGAGGCGCCGGGGAGCTGTTTTTT
TRBJ2-3,-,TRBV28,-,CASIGLGVPGSLDTDTQYF,TGTGCCAGCATCGGGCTGGGCGTCCCGGGGAGCTTAGACACAGATACGCAGTATTTT
TRBJ1-5,-,TRBV3-1,few,CASSQEAVPGNQPQHF,TGTGCCAGCAGCCAAGAAGCCGTCCCGGGGAATCAGCCCCAGCATTTT
TRBJ2-7,TRBD1,TRBV10-2,medium-sized,CASRRDSRYEQYF,TGCGCCAGCCGCCGGGACAGCCGGTACGAGCAGTACTTC
TRBJ2-2,-,TRBV18,medium-sized,CASSPRQGHTGELFF,TGTGCCAGCTCCCCTCGGCAGGGCCACACCGGGGAGCTGTTTTTT
TRBJ2-3,-,TRBV7-6,many,CASTSTGCTDTQYF,TGTGCCAGCACCTCGACAGGATGCACAGATACGCAGTATTTT
TRBJ1-2,-,TRBV18,medium-sized,CASSLNLQKNYGYTF,TGTGCCAGCTCACTCAACCTACAGAAAAACTATGGCTACACCTTC
TRBJ1-6,-,TRBV20-1,many,CSARVNRSPNSPLHF,TGCAGTGCTAGAGTTAATAGATCCCCTAATTCACCCCTCCACTTT
TRBJ2-7,TRBD1,TRBV7-9,medium-sized,CASRQGYEQYF,TGTGCCAGCAGACAGGGGTACGAGCAGTACTTC
TRBJ1-1,TRBD1,TRBV18,many,CASSPRTGGGAEAFF,TGTGCCAGCTCTCCGAGGACAGGGGGGGGGGCTGAAGCTTTCTTT
TRBJ2-7,-,TRBV5-1,-,CASSSQSFLEQYF,TGCGCCAGCAGCTCTCAAAGTTTCTTGGAGCAGTACTTC
TRBJ1-5,TRBD1,TRBV20-1,medium-sized,CSASSFRTGRGVSQHF,TGCAGTGCTAGTTCCTTTAGGACAGGCCGAGGGGTGTCCCAGCATTTT
TRBJ2-7,TRBD2,TRBV5-1,-,CASSLVGLAGYEQYF,TGCGCCAGCAGCTTAGTTGGACTAGCGGGTTACGAGCAGTACTTC
TRBJ1-2,-,TRBV5-1,medium-sized,CASSFHRGYGYTF,TGCGCCAGCAGCTTTCATAGAGGATATGGCTACACCTTC
TRBJ1-1,-,TRBV3-1,once,CASSKHVPWTRNTEAFF,TGTGCCTCCTCCAAGCATGTCCCTTGGACACGGAACACTGAAGCTTTCTTT
TRBJ2-3,TRBD2,TRBV12-5,many,CASCYGGGADKQYF,TGTGCTAGTTGTTATGGCGGGGGGGCAGATAAGCAGTATTTT
TRBJ2-3,-,TRBV5-6,many,CASSLSGPGEADTQYF,TGTGCCAGCAGCTTGTCGGGTCCGGGGGAGGCAGATACGCAGTATTTT
TRBJ2-7,TRBD1,TRBV28,medium-sized,CASRGQGRHEQYF,TGTGCCAGCAGAGGACAGGGTAGGCACGAGCAGTACTTC
TRBJ2-7,-,TRBV18,few,CASSLVSYEQYF,TGTGCCAGCTCACTCGTCTCCTACGAGCAGTACTTC
TRBJ1-1,TRBD1,TRBV10-3,medium-sized,CAMKRDRVTEAFF,TGTGCCATGAAGAGGGACAGGGTGACTGAAGCTTTCTTT
TRBJ1-3,TRBD1,TRBV3-1,many,CASSQYDRDGGNTIYF,TGTGCCAGCAGCCAATACGACAGGGATGGCGGAAACACCATATATTTT
TRBJ2-6,-,TRBV7-9,few,CASSIQRSGANVLTF,TGTGCCAGCAGCATACAGAGGTCTGGGGCCAACGTCCTGACTTTC
TRBJ2-1,TRBD2,TRBV12-3/TRBV12-4,many,CASSLRAGTSGGQGNEQFF,TGTGCCAGCAGTTTAAGGGCTGGGACTAGCGGGGGACAGGGCAATGAGCAGTTCTTC
TRBJ2-7,-,TRBV24-1,-,CATSDLAEGRKQYF,TGTGCCACCAGTGATTTGGCAGAGGGGAGAAAGCAGTACTTC
TRBJ2-1,-,TRBV7-9,medium-sized,CASSLGGTSSYNEQFF,TGTGCCAGCAGCTTAGGAGGGACGTCCTCCTACAATGAGCAGTTCTTC
TRBJ1-3,-,TRBV18,many,CASSPKPGPLSGNTIYF,TGTGCCAGCTCACCAAAGCCAGGGCCCCTCTCTGGAAACACCATATATTTT
TRBJ2-7,TRBD2,TRBV12-3/TRBV12-4,medium-sized,CASTPITGTNYEQYF,TGTGCCAGCACCCCCATCACCGGGACTAACTACGAGCAGTACTTC
TRBJ2-3,TRBD2,TRBV13,-,CASSLPGTSRADTQYF,TGTGCCAGCAGCTTACCGGGGACTAGCCGGGCAGATACGCAGTATTTT
TRBJ1-1,TRBD1,TRBV5-5,medium-sized,CASSTWTGMNTEAFF,TGTGCCAGCAGCACTTGGACAGGGATGAACACTGAAGCTTTCTTT
TRBJ2-3,-,TRBV6-1,-,CASQIVAGTDTQYF,TGTGCCAGCCAGATCGTGGCAGGCACAGATACGCAGTATTTT
TRBJ2-5,TRBD1,TRBV29-1,many,CSVGTGGWETQYF,TGCAGCGTGGGGACAGGGGGCTGGGAGACCCAGTACTTC
TRBJ1-2,-,TRBV5-5,many,CASRRPGFLGYTF,TGTGCCAGCAGACGGCCGGGATTCCTTGGCTACACCTTC
TRBJ2-2,-,TRBV15,medium-sized,CATSRGQTTGELFF,TGTGCCACCAGCAGGGGACAAACTACCGGGGAGCTGTTTTTT
TRBJ2-7,-,TRBV4-1,medium-sized,CASSQDLRRFPYEQYF,TGCGCCAGCAGCCAAGATCTACGAAGATTCCCTTACGAGCAGTACTTC
TRBJ1-5,-,TRBV12-3/TRBV12-4,medium-sized,CASSLKYRYSNQPQHF,TGTGCCAGCAGTTTGAAGTACAGGTATAGCAATCAGCCCCAGCATTTT